This entry lists 31 T cell receptor beta chains sequenced from one sample in a study of cytomegalovirus exposure and HLA in healthy donors. Researchers ran the PCR with 60 Vbeta and 13 Jbeta primers. TCRdb's table, derived via immunoSEQ multiplex PCR, lists solely in-frame clones and lacks some. Counted here are 150,000 to 200,000 clones, about 83% occurring once; the ten biggest clones make up 4.8%. Input material: PBMCs. The source is a girl aged 10-17 years in good health and CMV-seropositive.

The chain carries TRBV30 and TRBJ2-7, with D possibly matching TRBD2 (6 bases). The V gene lost 2 bases and the J gene lost 0 bases, with 11 bases spanning the gap. This CDR3 spans 14 amino acids. Germline-derived CDR1 and CDR2 are GTSNPN and SVGIG (reference sequence). CDR3 in amino acids: CAWSPVGGSYEQYF. The CDR3 DNA follows: TGTGCCTGGAGTCCCGTGGGGGGCTCCTACGAGCAGTACTTC.

The V and J genes are TRBV7-6 and TRBJ2-5, with D tentatively TRBD2 (5 bases). The V gene's germline CDR1 is SGHVS and CDR2 FNYEAQ. This CDR3 has 16 amino acids. The V end lost 1 base, the J end lost 5 bases, and 17 bases lay between the germline ends. The CDR3 is CASSLGVGSEAETQYF. Written as DNA, the CDR3 is TGTGCCAGCAGCTTAGGCGTGGGGAGCGAGGCGGAGACCCAGTACTTC. Supplemented by reference TRBV7-6 and TRBJ2-5, the full variable domain reads GAGVSQSPRYKVTKRGQDVALRCDPISGHVSLYWYRQALGQGPEFLTYFNYEAQQDKSGLPNDRFSAERPEGSISTLTIQRTEQRDSAMYRCASSLGVGSEAETQYFGPGTRLLVL.

The V and J genes are TRBV5-4 and TRBJ2-3; 9 bases are a match to TRBD2. The germline V gene encodes CDR1 SGHNT and CDR2 YYREEE (reference sequence). The J segment lost 6 bases and the V segment lost 10 bases, leaving 12 bases of the junction unmatched. The CDR3 loop spans 14 amino acids. The CDR3 reads CAAGLAQAADTQYF. CDR3 sequence (DNA): TGTGCCGCCGGACTAGCGCAAGCAGCCGATACGCAGTATTTT. The full variable domain, rest sourced from reference TRBV5-4 and TRBJ2-3, is ETGVTQSPTHLIKTRGQQVTLRCSSQSGHNTVSWYQQALGQGPQFIFQYYREEENGRGNFPPRFSGLQFPNYSSELNVNALELDDSALYLCAAGLAQAADTQYFGPGTRLTVL.

The chain uses TRBV14 and TRBJ2-1; possible D gene TRBD2, 5 bases. With 0 bases removed from V and 0 bases from J, the gap between germline ends came to 6 bases. This CDR3 region has 15 residues. Germline V gives CDR1 SGHDN, CDR2 FVKESK. The CDR3 DNA reads TGTGCCAGCAGCCAAGAAGGGAGCTCCTACAATGAGCAGTTCTTC. Its translation is CASSQEGSSYNEQFF. Looking up the rest from reference TRBV14 and TRBJ2-1 gives the full variable domain: EAGVTQFPSHSVIEKGQTVTLRCDPISGHDNLYWYRRVMGKEIKFLLHFVKESKQDESGMPNNRFLAERTGGTYSTLKVQPAELEDSGVYFCASSQEGSSYNEQFFGPGTRLTVL.

The chain carries TRBV10-3 and TRBJ1-4; the D gene is possibly TRBD1 (5 bases). The germline V and J ends were trimmed by 7 bases and 0 bases, with 9 bases remaining between them. The germline V gene encodes CDR1 ENHRY and CDR2 SYGVKD. This CDR3 comprises 14 residues. This CDR3 is CAIKPTATNEKLFF. In nucleotides, the CDR3 is TGTGCCATCAAACCGACAGCAACTAATGAAAAACTGTTTTTT.

CDR3 sequence reads: CASSFMWPGQYQETQYF. The DNA of the CDR3 is TGCGCCAGCAGCTTCATGTGGCCAGGGCAGTACCAAGAGACCCAGTACTTC. The gene calls are TRBV5-1 and TRBJ2-5; weak D call: TRBD1 (5 bases). Trimming cost V 2 bases and J 0 bases, with 17 bases left between them. CDR3 length: 17 amino acids. Per the germline V gene, CDR1 is SGHRS and CDR2 is YFSETQ.

This chain joins TRBV13 and TRBJ1-1, with TRBD1 identical over 8 bases. This CDR3 contains 13 residues. V was clipped by 5 bases and J by 4 bases; unmatched bases: 3. Per germline, CDR1 PRHDT and CDR2 FYEKMQ (reference sequence). The CDR3 here is CASSRGTGTEAFF. The DNA of the CDR3 is TGTGCCAGCAGCCGGGGGACAGGCACTGAAGCTTTCTTT.

This clone was seen only once. This chain links TRBV20-1 with TRBJ1-2; 7 bases are shared with TRBD1. This CDR3 region has 11 residues. V lost 2 bases and J lost 7; bases outside the gene matches: 1. Germline CDR1 reads DFQATT; CDR2 reads SNEGSKA (reference sequence). The CDR3 bases are TGCAGTGCTAGAACAGGGGCTGGCTACACCTTC. Translated, it gives CSARTGAGYTF.

The V call is TRBV9, the J call TRBJ1-5, with D possibly being TRBD1 (5 bases). Germline-derived CDR1 and CDR2 are SGDLS and YYNGEE. Between the trimmed V and J ends, which lost 3 bases and 7 bases, there was a span of 11 bases. The CDR3 runs 13 residues. DNA of the CDR3: TGTGCCAGCAGCGCTACAGGAACCCAGCCCCAGCATTTT. This translates into CASSATGTQPQHF.

The CDR3 region has the DNA TGTGCCAGCAGCGGACAGGGCGGCTATGGCTACACCTTC. Protein product: CASSGQGGYGYTF. This chain uses TRBV7-2 with TRBJ1-2; 8 bases agree with TRBD1. After removal of 5 bases from V and 4 bases from J, the junction contained 3 bases not matched to a gene. CDR1 and CDR2 from the germline V gene are SGHTA and FQGNSA. The CDR3 contains 13 residues.

The chain has TRBV2 and TRBJ1-2; 8 bases map to TRBD1. The V gene end was trimmed by 2 bases and the J gene end by 7 bases; junction bases not matched to a gene: 9. Germline V gene data show CDR1 as SNHLY and CDR2 as FYNNEI. The CDR3 spans 15 residues. In nucleotides, the CDR3 is TGTGCCAGCAGTGAACAAATACAGGGGGGGACTGGCTACACCTTC. Residues: CASSEQIQGGTGYTF.

J is TRBJ1-2 and V is TRBV21-1; the table's D call, TRBD1, has no DNA check behind it. TRBV21-1 is a pseudogene. The CDR3 length is 16 residues. The CDR3 DNA follows: TGTGCCAGCAGCAAAGAGTCGACAGGGCTCAACTATGGCTACACCTTC. Amino acids: CASSKESTGLNYGYTF.

J is TRBJ1-1 and V is TRBV5-6; D remains unclear. The CDR3 totals 13 residues. Germline CDR1 is SGHDT and CDR2 is YYEEEE. V lost 0 bases and J 10 bases, leaving 13 bases between the germline ends. The CDR3 here is CASSLAFSGGAFF. The CDR3 bases are TGTGCCAGCAGCTTGGCCTTTTCGGGTGGAGCTTTCTTT.

The CDR3 protein is CASSFRGVSNQPQHF. The DNA of the CDR3 is TGTGCCAGTAGTTTCCGGGGAGTCAGCAATCAGCCCCAGCATTTT. The chain joins TRBV19 to TRBJ1-5, with unresolved D. Germline V gene lookup returns CDR1 LNHDA and CDR2 SQIVND (reference sequence). The ends were cut back, 5 bases at V and 1 base at J, with 12 bases in the middle. This CDR3 has 15 amino acids.

The rearrangement uses TRBV9 and TRBJ1-3, with 9 bases aligning to TRBD1. The V gene's germline CDR1 is SGDLS and CDR2 YYNGEE. The CDR3 runs to 17 residues. The J segment lost 4 bases and the V segment lost 2 bases, leaving 10 bases of the junction unmatched. The CDR3: CASSVGIGTGYGNTIYF. CDR3 coding DNA: TGTGCCAGCAGCGTTGGCATTGGGACAGGGTACGGAAACACCATATATTTT.

The chain carries TRBV27 and TRBJ2-7; 7 bases fit TRBD1. The CDR3 sequence is 14 residues long. Trimming took 4 bases from V and 2 from J; bases not matched to a gene: 5. Germline CDR1 is MNHEY and CDR2 is SMNVEV (reference sequence). This chain's CDR3 is CASSSYRGPYEQYF. In DNA form, the CDR3 reads TGTGCCAGCAGTTCCTACAGGGGCCCCTACGAGCAGTACTTC.

V usage is TRBV27 and J usage is TRBJ2-2; no definite D call. Trimming pared 3 bases from V and 4 bases from J, leaving 12 bases between. Germline V gene lookup returns CDR1 MNHEY and CDR2 SMNVEV (reference sequence). The CDR3 extends over 15 amino acids. The CDR3 DNA is TGTGCCAGCAGTTTCCTTACAAGATTCACCGGGGAGCTGTTTTTT. It encodes CASSFLTRFTGELFF.

This sequence joins TRBV6-1 and TRBJ2-7, with D possibly matching TRBD2 (6 bases). Germline assignment: CDR1 MNHNS and CDR2 SASEGT. CDR3 length: 16 amino acids. V shed 3 bases and J shed 0 bases, with 15 bases lying between them. CDR3 bases: TGTGCCAGCAGTGAGACACCGGGGGATAGCTCCTACGAGCAGTACTTC. Residues: CASSETPGDSSYEQYF.

This sequence joins TRBV6-1 and TRBJ1-2, with D possibly matching TRBD1 (5 bases). The V gene lost 10 bases and the J gene lost 7 bases, with 22 bases spanning the gap. The length of the CDR3 is 14 residues. CDR1 MNHNS and CDR2 SASEGT come from the germline V gene. Written as DNA, the CDR3 is TGTGCCACCTCCATGGAGGGGCGTCTGGTTGGCTACACCTTC. Translating gives CATSMEGRLVGYTF.

The chain is built from TRBV7-9 and TRBJ1-1; TRBD1 might be the D (5 bases). The CDR3 runs to 14 residues. Germline assignment: CDR1 SEHNR and CDR2 FQNEAQ (reference sequence). The V end lost 3 bases, the J end lost 3 bases, and 11 bases lay between the germline ends. CDR3 residues: CASSLGEGHTEAFF. CDR3 bases: TGTGCCAGCAGCTTGGGGGAGGGGCACACTGAAGCTTTCTTT.

This chain connects TRBV5-4 to TRBJ1-5; 7 nucleotides agree with TRBD1. With 3 bases clipped from V and 2 bases from J, the junction kept 2 bases outside the gene matches. Germline lookup yields CDR1 SGHNT and CDR2 YYREEE (reference sequence). The CDR3 extends over 14 amino acids. The CDR3 bases are TGTGCCAGCAGCTCCGGACAGGGCAATCAGCCCCAGCATTTT. Amino acid sequence: CASSSGQGNQPQHF.

CDR3 sequence reads: CASSQDEAATRRQPQHF. The CDR3 nucleotides are TGCGCCAGCAGCCAAGATGAAGCGGCCACGAGGCGTCAGCCCCAGCATTTT. This sequence joins TRBV4-1 and TRBJ1-5; D remains ambiguous. The CDR3 runs 17 residues. Germline-derived CDR1 and CDR2 are MGHRA and YSYEKL. V shed 0 bases and J shed 6 bases, with 18 bases lying between them.

This clone was counted a single time. The V gene is TRBV6-5, the J gene TRBJ2-7; no firm D call. The CDR3 extends over 13 amino acids. Trimming cost V 7 bases and J 0 bases, with 10 bases left between them. The germline V gene encodes CDR1 MNHEY and CDR2 SVGAGI. The CDR3 reads CASTATVSYEQYF. The CDR3 nucleotides read TGTGCCAGCACGGCAACAGTCTCCTACGAGCAGTACTTC.

The CDR3 is CASSAGTAEKLFF. The CDR3 DNA sequence: TGTGCCAGCAGTGCCGGGACAGCTGAAAAACTGTTTTTT. The rearrangement joins TRBV25-1 to TRBJ1-4, with TRBD1 identical over 7 bases. The CDR3 is 13 residues long. V dropped 4 bases and J dropped 7; count of bases not matched to a gene: 3. Germline lookup yields CDR1 MGHDK and CDR2 SYGVNS.

This clone was picked up one time. The chain combines TRBV18 with TRBJ1-3, with unresolved D. Germline CDR1 is KGHSH and CDR2 is LQKENI. There are 16 residues in the CDR3. Trimming removed 0 bases at V and 2 bases at J, with 11 bases between. The CDR3 is CASSPPPGAAGNTIYF. The CDR3 nucleotides are TGTGCCAGCTCACCACCTCCGGGAGCGGCTGGAAACACCATATATTTT.

The chain couples TRBV7-3 to TRBJ1-2; 8 bases match TRBD1. The CDR3 has 14 residues. CDR1 SGHTA and CDR2 FQGTGA come from the germline V gene. After removal of 5 bases from V and 6 bases from J, the junction contained 8 bases not matched to a gene. CDR3 bases: TGTGCCAGCAGCCCGTACCAGGGGGCGGATGGCTACACCTTC. It encodes CASSPYQGADGYTF.

This chain links TRBV30 with TRBJ1-5; perhaps TRBD1 as D (6 bases). Trimming pared 2 bases from V and 4 bases from J, leaving 12 bases between. Germline V lookup: CDR1 GTSNPN, CDR2 SVGIG (reference sequence). The CDR3 totals 14 residues. The CDR3 sequence: CAWSSGARNQPQHF. The CDR3 DNA reads as TGTGCCTGGAGTTCAGGGGCCCGGAATCAGCCCCAGCATTTT.

The rearrangement links TRBV4-1 to TRBJ1-1, with a tentative D call TRBD1 (6 bases). The germline gives CDR1 MGHRA, CDR2 YSYEKL. This CDR3 has 13 residues. V was trimmed by 3 bases and J by 6 bases, leaving 11 bases between them. The CDR3 DNA reads TGCGCCAGCAGCCACATCAGGGGTCCTGAAGCTTTCTTT. Translation: CASSHIRGPEAFF.

The V and J genes are TRBV5-5 and TRBJ1-1; D remains ambiguous. Germline loops: CDR1 SGHKS, CDR2 YYEKEE (reference sequence). Deletions cut 4 bases from V and 4 bases from J, with 11 bases between. This CDR3 is 13 amino acids long. The CDR3 DNA is TGTGCCAGCAGCGTGAGTATGTCCACTGAAGCTTTCTTT. Protein: CASSVSMSTEAFF.

V gene TRBV4-1 combines with J gene TRBJ1-1; 9 nucleotides line up with TRBD1. Trimming cost V 1 base and J 5 bases; bases outside gene matches: 11. This CDR3 spans 17 amino acids. In germline, CDR1 is MGHRA, CDR2 YSYEKL. The CDR3 spells CASSQGGTGFTRTEAFF. CDR3 coding DNA: TGCGCCAGCAGCCAAGGGGGGACAGGGTTTACTAGAACTGAAGCTTTCTTT.

The genes are TRBV13 and TRBJ2-1; possibly TRBD2 for D (6 bases). This CDR3 is 13 amino acids long. V was shortened by 8 bases and J by 0 bases, with 8 bases between the two germline ends. CDR1 and CDR2 from the germline V gene are PRHDT and FYEKMQ (reference sequence). In DNA form, the CDR3 reads TGTGCCAGCGGACTAAGCTCCTACAATGAGCAGTTCTTC. Translated: CASGLSSYNEQFF.